This T cell receptor (beta chain) was recovered during a study of Ad26.COV2.S vaccination and SARS-CoV-2 variants. Overall study: The Ad26.COV2.S arm of the COV1001 trial was where the donor was placed. Whole-study results and caveats: Post-vaccination spike-specific CD8+ and CD4+ T cell responses reportedly had substantial breadth. While placebo recipients had lower spike-specific TCR breadth, vaccine recipients had more.

The treatment is: roughly 20 received Ad26.COV2.S at low or high dose, single or two shots; about 5 received placebo; per-sample allocation not given. After the first vaccine or placebo injection, samples were drawn on day 63. The sample came from a Boston adult aged 18-55 years. TCRdb's table, derived via immunoSEQ multiplex PCR, lists solely in-frame clones and lacks some. The table includes some 290,000 clones, about 85% detected once. Concerning this clone: Its antigen is unidentified.

The CDR3 has 15 amino acids. Germline V CDR1 and CDR2: MRHNA, SNTAGT. V lost 6 bases and J 4 bases, leaving 18 bases between the germline ends. Source: peripheral blood, taken in a trial of Ad26.COV2.S vaccine versus placebo. The chain links TRBV6-4 to TRBJ1-1; D remains ambiguous. The receptor's source is a person aged 18-60 years who received the Ad26.COV2.S COVID-19 vaccine or a placebo. The chain's CDR3 is CASSPNSVLGTEAFF. The CDR3 DNA reads TGTGCCAGCAGCCCCAATTCGGTGTTAGGCACTGAAGCTTTCTTT.